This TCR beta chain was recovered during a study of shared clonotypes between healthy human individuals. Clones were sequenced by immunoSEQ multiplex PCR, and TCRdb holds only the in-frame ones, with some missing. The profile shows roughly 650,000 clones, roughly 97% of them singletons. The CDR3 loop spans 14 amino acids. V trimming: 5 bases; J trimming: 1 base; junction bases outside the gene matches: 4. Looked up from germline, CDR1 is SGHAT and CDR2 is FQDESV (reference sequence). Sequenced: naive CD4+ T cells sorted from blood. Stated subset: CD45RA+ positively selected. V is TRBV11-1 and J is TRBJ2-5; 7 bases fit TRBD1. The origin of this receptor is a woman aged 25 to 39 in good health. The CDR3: CASSEGQIQETQYF. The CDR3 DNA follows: TGTGCCAGCAGCGAGGGACAGATCCAAGAGACCCAGTACTTC.